This paragraph reports one T cell receptor (beta chain). No antigen is known for it. The donors, aged roughly 6 to 90, were healthy Caucasians from Russia. The sample comes from a study of blood T cells in healthy people across ages. Findings and limits, study-wide: The study found more naive CD4+ cells and higher diversity in long-lived than aged donors.

V was pared by 3 bases and J by 0 bases, with 11 bases between. This CDR3 comprises 15 residues. Germline V gives CDR1 MGHDK, CDR2 SYGVNS. Sample-barcoded 5' priming and a J-beta primer mix drove a second PCR of about 6 to 12 cycles. MiXCR, run by TCRdb on the 5' RACE reads, gives a single entry per CDR3 protein. Seen here are fewer than 800,000 distinct CDR3 sequences, just under 25% observed once, and the top ten hold roughly a tenth. The data also belong to a second study, concerning T cells of mothers and their children. That publication notes: Related pairs of mothers and children showed slightly higher, non-significant overlap versus unrelated pairs.

Sequenced sample: blood. The chain links TRBV25-1 to TRBJ1-2; D gene uncertain. This clonotype was obtained from a boy aged 5 to 17 in good health. The CDR3 protein is CASSDGVDPNYGYTF. As DNA, the CDR3 is TGTGCCAGCAGTGATGGCGTGGACCCTAACTATGGCTACACCTTC.